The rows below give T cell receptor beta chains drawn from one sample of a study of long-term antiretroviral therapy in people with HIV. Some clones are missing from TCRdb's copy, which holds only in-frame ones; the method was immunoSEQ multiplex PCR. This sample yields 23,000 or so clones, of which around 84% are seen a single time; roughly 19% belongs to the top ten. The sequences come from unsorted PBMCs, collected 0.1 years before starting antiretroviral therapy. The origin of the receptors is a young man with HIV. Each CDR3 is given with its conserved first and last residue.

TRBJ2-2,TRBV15,CATSRERSGIITGELFF
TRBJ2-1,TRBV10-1,CASSRSGGYDYNEQFF
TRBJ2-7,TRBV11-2,CASSRTAGRTPGYEQYF
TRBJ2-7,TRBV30,CAWSGFLVRTQNLYF
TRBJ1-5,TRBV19,CASSVGADYQPQHF
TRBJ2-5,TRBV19,CASSPGGWETQYF
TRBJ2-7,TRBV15,CATSRDLGSFEQYF
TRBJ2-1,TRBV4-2,CASSQELGESNEQFF
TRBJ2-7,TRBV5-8,CASSSGTSGVYEQYF
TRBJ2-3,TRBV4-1,CASSRDAADTQYF
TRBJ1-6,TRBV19,CASSIGLRDSPLHF
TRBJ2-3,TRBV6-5,CASRGGLSTDTQYF
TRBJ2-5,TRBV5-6,CASSLVAGDFQETQYF
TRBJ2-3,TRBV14,CASSLTDTQYF
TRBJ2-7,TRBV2,CASSTPGGLSYEQYF
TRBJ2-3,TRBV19,CASSMTSGRAADTQYF
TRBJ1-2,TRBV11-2,CASSLAWSYGYTF
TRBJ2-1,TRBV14,CASSHLKRTAYNEQFF
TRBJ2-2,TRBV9,CASSLRDGELFF
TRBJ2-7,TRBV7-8,CASARRLAGYEQYF
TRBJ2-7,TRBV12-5,CASGQVSSYEQYF
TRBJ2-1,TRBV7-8,CASSFYAGGSYNEQFF
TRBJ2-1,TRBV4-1,CASSLMTGTSGIDEQFF
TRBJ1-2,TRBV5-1,CASSLGRGQYYGYTF
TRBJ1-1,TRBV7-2,CASSLRTGAAFF
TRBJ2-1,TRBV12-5,CASGSSPAGDQFF
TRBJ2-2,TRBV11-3,CASSQGMGTGELFF
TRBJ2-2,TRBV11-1,CASRTGTGGFGELFF
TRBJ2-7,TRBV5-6,CASSSLDRAAWEQYF
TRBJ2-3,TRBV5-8,CASSLGVLGTDTQYF
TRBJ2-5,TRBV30,CAWTRRGSPTQYF
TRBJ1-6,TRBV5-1,CASSLGQGSNSPLHF